The 5 T cell receptor beta chains presented below share a single source sample, sequenced in a study of shared clonotypes between healthy human individuals. TCRdb's copy holds only in-frame clones and misses some; the assay was immunoSEQ multiplex PCR. Of fewer than 400,000 clones in the sample, over 65% are singletons; the top ten hold 10%. The specimen was memory CD4+ T cells sorted from blood. Subset here: CD45RA-negative fraction. The receptors come from a man aged 25-45 years in good health.

This clone was recorded a few times. The chain joins TRBV2 to TRBJ1-2; D gene uncertain. CDR3 length: 12 residues. The V and J ends lost 10 bases and 2 bases respectively, with 11 bases between them. The germline gives CDR1 SNHLY, CDR2 FYNNEI. CDR3 protein: CATSGVNYGYTF. DNA for the CDR3: TGTGCCACCTCGGGAGTAAACTATGGCTACACCTTC.

The gene calls are TRBV10-3 and TRBJ2-7; 7 nucleotides match TRBD1. After removal of 4 bases from V and 4 bases from J, the junction contained 4 bases not matched to a gene. CDR3 length equals 13 residues. Germline lookup yields CDR1 ENHRY and CDR2 SYGVKD. The CDR3, as DNA: TGTGCCATCAGTGTACAGGGGCTTTACGAGCAGTACTTC. This gives the protein CAISVQGLYEQYF.

This clone was detected many times. CDR3 DNA: TGCGCCAGCAGCTTGGATCGAGAGCTAATGAACACTGAAGCTTTCTTT. This gives the protein CASSLDRELMNTEAFF. The J gene is TRBJ1-1, the V gene TRBV5-1; D gene uncertain. The germline gives CDR1 SGHRS, CDR2 YFSETQ. V gave up 0 bases and J gave up 0 bases, with 12 bases separating them. The CDR3 length is 16 residues.

The chain is built from TRBV7-2 and TRBJ1-2; D gene uncertain. CDR3 size: 13 residues. Trimming removed 5 bases from V and 8 bases from J, with 15 bases in between. CDR1 is SGHTA and CDR2 is FQGNSA in the germline V gene. CDR3 protein: CASSPTFLGGYTF. CDR3 sequence (DNA): TGTGCCAGCAGCCCCACCTTTCTGGGGGGCTACACCTTC.

J is TRBJ2-1 and V is TRBV18; no clear D. V lost 2 bases to trimming and J lost 0 bases, with 8 bases between them. CDR3 length equals 15 residues. Germline CDR1 KGHSH, CDR2 LQKENI. As DNA, the CDR3 is TGTGCCAGCTCACCAAAGAAAACCTCCTACAATGAGCAGTTCTTC. Amino acid sequence: CASSPKKTSYNEQFF.